This TCR beta chain was sequenced in a study of blood T cell repertoires in COVID-19. Turning to the study itself: T cells, B-cell-depleted T cells, or PBMCs supplied cDNA or gDNA.

The CDR3 totals 13 residues. Germline CDR1 reads SGHNT; CDR2 reads YYREEE (reference sequence). Living in about two dozen US areas, the participants were between about 18 and 100 years of age. Clinical history reported by participants formed the basis on which cohorts were assigned. Of note for this clone: A read error may produce the germline difference seen at one junction end.

Using immunoSEQ multiplex PCR, the repertoire was profiled, and TCRdb retains in-frame clones only, with some absent. Seen here are about 250,000 clones, just over 85% observed once, and the top ten hold over 1.5%. V and J are TRBV5-4 and TRBJ2-7; 9 positions agree with TRBD1. Sample: PBMCs or T cells enriched from blood (not recorded which). This TCR was sampled from a man aged 40-50 years who had recovered from COVID-19. Written as DNA, the CDR3 is TGTGCCAGCAGTTTGGACAGGGGCGACGAGCAGTACTTC. Amino acids: CASSLDRGDEQYF.